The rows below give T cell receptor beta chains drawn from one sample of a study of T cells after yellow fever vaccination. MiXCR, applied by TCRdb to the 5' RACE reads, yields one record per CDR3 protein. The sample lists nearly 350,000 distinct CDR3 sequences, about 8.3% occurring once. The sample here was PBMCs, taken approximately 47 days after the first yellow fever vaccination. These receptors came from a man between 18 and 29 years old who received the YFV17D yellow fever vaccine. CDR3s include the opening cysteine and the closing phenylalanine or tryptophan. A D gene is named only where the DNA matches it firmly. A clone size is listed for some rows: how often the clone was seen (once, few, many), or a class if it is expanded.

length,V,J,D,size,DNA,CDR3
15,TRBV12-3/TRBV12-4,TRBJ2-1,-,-,TGTGCCAGCAGGTATACAGGGAATCCCTACAATGAGCAGTTCTTC,CASRYTGNPYNEQFF
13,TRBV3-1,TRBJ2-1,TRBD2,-,TGTGCCAGCAGCCTCGCTGGCGGGGGAGAGCAGTTCTTC,CASSLAGGGEQFF
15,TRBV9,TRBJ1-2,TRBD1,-,TGTGCCAGCAGCGAGAGGACAGGGGGCGCGAATGGCTACACCTTC,CASSERTGGANGYTF
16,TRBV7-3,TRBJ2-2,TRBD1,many,TGTGCCAGCAGTTCAACAGGGGGCCTCAGCACCGGGGAGCTGTTTTTT,CASSSTGGLSTGELFF
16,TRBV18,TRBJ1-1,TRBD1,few,TGTGCCAGCTCACCTAGCGGACAGGGGTTAATCACTGAAGCTTTCTTT,CASSPSGQGLITEAFF
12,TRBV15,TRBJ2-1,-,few,TGTGCCACCTCCCTCCCAGGGCAGACGCAGTTCTTC,CATSLPGQTQFF
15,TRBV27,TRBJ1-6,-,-,TGTGCCAGCAGTTTATATGGGGGAGTGAGTTCACCCCTCCACTTT,CASSLYGGVSSPLHF
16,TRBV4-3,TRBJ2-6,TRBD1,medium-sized,TGCGCCAGCAGCCAAGCAGGGGGCTCTGGGGCCAACGTCCTGACTTTC,CASSQAGGSGANVLTF
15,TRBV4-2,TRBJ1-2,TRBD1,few,TGTGCCAGCAGCCGAGCCGGACAGGGGGCCGAGGGCTACACCTTC,CASSRAGQGAEGYTF
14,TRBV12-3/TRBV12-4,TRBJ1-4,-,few,TGTGCCAGCAGTCCGACAGAAGCCCATGAAAAACTGTTTTTT,CASSPTEAHEKLFF
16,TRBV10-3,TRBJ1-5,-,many,TGTGCCATCAGTGAAGTTCGGGGGGGTCCCAATCAGCCCCAGCATTTT,CAISEVRGGPNQPQHF
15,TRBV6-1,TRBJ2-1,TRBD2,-,TGTGCCAGCAGGACACTAGCGGGGGGGGACAATGAGCAGTTCTTC,CASRTLAGGDNEQFF
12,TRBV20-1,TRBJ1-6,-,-,TGCAGTGCTAGAGGGGAGGATTCACCCCTCCACTTT,CSARGEDSPLHF